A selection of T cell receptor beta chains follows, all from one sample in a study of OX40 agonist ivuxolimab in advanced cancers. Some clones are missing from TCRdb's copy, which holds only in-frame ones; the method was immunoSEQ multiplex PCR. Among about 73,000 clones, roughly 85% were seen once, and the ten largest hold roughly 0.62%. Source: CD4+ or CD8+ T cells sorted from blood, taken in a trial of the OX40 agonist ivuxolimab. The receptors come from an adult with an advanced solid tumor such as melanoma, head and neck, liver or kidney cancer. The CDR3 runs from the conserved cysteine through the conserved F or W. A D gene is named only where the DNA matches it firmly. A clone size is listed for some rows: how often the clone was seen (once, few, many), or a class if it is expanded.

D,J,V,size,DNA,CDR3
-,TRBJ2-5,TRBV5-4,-,TGTGCCAGCAGCTCAGGACTGGCCCAAGAGACCCAGTACTTC,CASSSGLAQETQYF
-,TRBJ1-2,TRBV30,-,TGTGCCCTGGATTGGGAAAAAAGGTCCGGCTACACCTTC,CALDWEKRSGYTF
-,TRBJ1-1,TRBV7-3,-,TGTGCCAGCAGCCGCGGGGACGGAATGAACACTGAAGCTTTCTTT,CASSRGDGMNTEAFF
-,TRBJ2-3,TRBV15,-,TGTGCCACCAGCAGTCTTACCAATTTTCTCACAGATACGCAGTATTTT,CATSSLTNFLTDTQYF
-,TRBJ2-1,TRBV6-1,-,TGTGCCAGCAAAAGTTCGGGAGAGCAGTTCTTC,CASKSSGEQFF
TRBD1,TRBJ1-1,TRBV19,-,TGTGCCAGTAGTACCGGACAGGGGGTGTCTGAAGCTTTCTTT,CASSTGQGVSEAFF
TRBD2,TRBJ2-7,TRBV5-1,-,TGCGCCAGCAGCTTGGAGCAGCGGGGGGTTTACGAGCAGTACTTC,CASSLEQRGVYEQYF
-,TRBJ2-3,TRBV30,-,TGTGCCTGGCAGACCGCAGATACGCAGTATTTT,CAWQTADTQYF
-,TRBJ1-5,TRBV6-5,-,TGTGCCAGCAGAATCAGGGAGTATAGCAATCAGCCCCAGCATTTT,CASRIREYSNQPQHF
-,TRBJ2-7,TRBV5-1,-,TGCGCCAGCAGGACGACCCCCGCTAGCTTAAACTACGAGCAGTACTTC,CASRTTPASLNYEQYF
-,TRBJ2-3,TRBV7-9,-,TGTGCCAGCAGCCAAACCGGGGGACCAGGAGATACGCAGTATTTT,CASSQTGGPGDTQYF
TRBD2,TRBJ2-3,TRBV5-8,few,TGTGCCAGCAGCTTCTCTAGCGGACGACCCACAGATACGCAGTATTTT,CASSFSSGRPTDTQYF
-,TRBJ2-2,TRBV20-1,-,TGCAGTGCTGCAGGGACAGGGGAGCTGTTTTTT,CSAAGTGELFF
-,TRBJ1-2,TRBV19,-,TGTGCCAGTAGTATCCGGGACACCTATGGCTACACCTTC,CASSIRDTYGYTF
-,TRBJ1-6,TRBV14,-,TGTGCCAGCCGGGGGTCCCATAATTCACCCCTCCACTTT,CASRGSHNSPLHF
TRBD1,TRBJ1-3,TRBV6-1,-,TGTGCCAGCAGTAGCCAGGGGGGCTCTGGAAACACCATATATTTT,CASSSQGGSGNTIYF
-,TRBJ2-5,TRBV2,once,TGTGCCAGCAGATTGTCAGGGGAGGCGACCCAGTACTTC,CASRLSGEATQYF
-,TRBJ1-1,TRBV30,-,TGTGCCTGGAGTGTACAGAAACTGAACACTGAAGCTTTCTTT,CAWSVQKLNTEAFF
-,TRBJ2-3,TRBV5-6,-,TGTGCCAGCAGCGGAATAAGGGTAGATACGCAGTATTTT,CASSGIRVDTQYF
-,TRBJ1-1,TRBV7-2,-,TGTGCCAGCAGCGCTCCAGGCGGGGGAACTGAAGCTTTCTTT,CASSAPGGGTEAFF
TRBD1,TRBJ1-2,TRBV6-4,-,TGTGCCAGCAGTGAGGGGACAGGGGCTAACTATGGCTACACCTTC,CASSEGTGANYGYTF
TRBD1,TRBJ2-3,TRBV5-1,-,TGCGCCAGCAGCCCGGGACAGCGCTCACCAGATACGCAGTATTTT,CASSPGQRSPDTQYF
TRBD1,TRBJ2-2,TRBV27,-,TGTGCCAGCAGTTTCGGACAGGCGAAAACCGGGGAGCTGTTTTTT,CASSFGQAKTGELFF
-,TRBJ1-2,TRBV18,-,TGTGCCAGCTCCCTCCCCGGCAGGGCGGCGGGCTACACCTTC,CASSLPGRAAGYTF
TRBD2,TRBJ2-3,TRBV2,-,TGTGCCAGTAGAAAAAGCGGGGGGGCCACGTCAGATACGCAGTATTTT,CASRKSGGATSDTQYF
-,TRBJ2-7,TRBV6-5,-,TGTGCCAGCAGTTATGGGGGCAGTAGCTCCTACGAGCAGTACTTC,CASSYGGSSSYEQYF
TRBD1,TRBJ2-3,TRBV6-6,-,TGTGCCAGCAGTTACTCCGGGACAGGGGGACGAAATACGCAGTATTTT,CASSYSGTGGRNTQYF
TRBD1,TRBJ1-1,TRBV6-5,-,TGTGCCAGCAGACGACAGGGAAAGGCTTTCTTT,CASRRQGKAFF
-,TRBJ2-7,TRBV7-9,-,TGTGCCAGCAACGATGTAAGCGACGAGCAGTACTTC,CASNDVSDEQYF